This T cell receptor beta chain was identified in a study of neoadjuvant anti-PD-1 for oral cavity cancer. Study summary: Patients without progression got a fourth dose around day 43.

Whole-study findings and limits: Only a few patients per response group were TCR-analyzed; validation needed.

The data were produced by immunoSEQ multiplex PCR, yet TCRdb's version contains in-frame clones alone and is incomplete. The data contain some 14,000 clones, roughly 77% of them singletons. CDR3 length: 12 amino acids. Trimming took 8 bases from V and 2 from J, leaving 9 bases between them. In germline, CDR1 is MNHNS, CDR2 SASEGT. Only one count was recorded for this clone. Antigen: not known. Time point of the sample: after neoadjuvant nivolumab, at surgical resection. Patients had newly diagnosed, untreated stage II-IVA oral cavity squamous cell carcinoma. Analysis of PBMCs was direct, with no culture step.

The chain joins TRBV6-1 to TRBJ1-2; D unclear. This TCR came from a person aged 35-79 years with oral cavity squamous cell carcinoma. The sequencing here drew on PBMCs, taken after nivolumab (anti-PD-1) treatment. The CDR3 nucleotides read TGTGCCAGCTCGGGGATGAACTATGGCTACACCTTC. It encodes CASSGMNYGYTF.